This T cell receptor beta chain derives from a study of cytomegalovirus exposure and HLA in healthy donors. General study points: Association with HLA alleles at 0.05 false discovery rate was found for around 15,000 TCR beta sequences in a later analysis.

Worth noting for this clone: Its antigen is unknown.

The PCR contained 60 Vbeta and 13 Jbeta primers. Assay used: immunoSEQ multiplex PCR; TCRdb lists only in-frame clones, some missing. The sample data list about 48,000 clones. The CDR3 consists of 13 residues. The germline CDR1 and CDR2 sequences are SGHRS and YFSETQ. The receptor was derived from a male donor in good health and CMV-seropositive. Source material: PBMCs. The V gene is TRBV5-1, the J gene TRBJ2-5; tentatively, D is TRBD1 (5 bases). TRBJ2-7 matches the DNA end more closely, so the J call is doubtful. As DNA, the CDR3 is TGCGCCAGCAGGCAGGGTGAGTCCTACGAGCAGTACTTC. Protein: CASRQGESYEQYF.